These 25 T cell receptor beta chains originate from one sample sequenced in a study of beta chain features in type 1 diabetes. Their antigens are not known. Regarding the study as a whole: In all four CD4+ subsets, TCRB CDR3 length was significantly, moderately reduced in type 1 diabetes.

All of the isolated RNA was reverse transcribed, so expressed TCRB transcripts were sequenced. Assay used: immunoSEQ multiplex PCR; TCRdb lists only in-frame clones, some missing. The sample holds about 170,000 clones, approximately 8.4% seen once. The sequenced sample consisted of central memory CD4+ T cells from blood. The receptor source for this set is a man between 18 and 29 years old with type 1 diabetes.

The chain carries TRBV11-3 and TRBJ2-7; D is unclear. CDR3 length equals 17 residues. Germline CDR1 is SGHNT and CDR2 is YENEEA. V dropped 5 bases and J dropped 0 bases, with 20 bases sitting between them. CDR3 in DNA: TGTGCCAGCAGCCGGCGGATCACAATAATGAGCTCCTACGAGCAGTACTTC. Its translation is CASSRRITIMSSYEQYF.

Only a few counts were recorded for this clone. Other DNA sequences in the sample encode the same CDR3. V and J are TRBV9 and TRBJ2-3; TRBD2 matches at 11 bases. Germline CDR1 reads SGDLS; CDR2 reads YYNGEE. The trim removed 1 base at V and 5 bases at J, leaving 0 bases unmatched. The CDR3 runs 14 residues. The CDR3 bases are TGTGCCAGCAGCGTAACTAGCGGGGGAGATACGCAGTATTTT. It encodes CASSVTSGGDTQYF. Complete variable domain (other parts from reference TRBV9 and TRBJ2-3): DSGVTQTPKHLITATGQRVTLRCSPRSGDLSVYWYQQSLDQGLQFLIQYYNGEERAKGNILERFSAQQFPDLHSELNLSSLELGDSALYFCASSVTSGGDTQYFGPGTRLTVL.

In this sample, this clone turned up a few times. V gene TRBV7-6 combines with J gene TRBJ2-7; 10 nucleotides align to TRBD2. Looked up from germline, CDR1 is SGHVS and CDR2 is FNYEAQ. V lost 4 bases, J lost 5 bases, and 14 bases stayed unmatched. This CDR3 is 17 amino acids long. This CDR3 is CASSSGLASDPGDEQYF. The DNA of the CDR3 is TGTGCCAGCAGCTCGGGACTAGCGTCAGATCCTGGGGACGAGCAGTACTTC.

A few counts support this clone. Other DNA sequences of this sample code for an identical CDR3. This rearrangement joins TRBV28 to TRBJ1-2; 9 bases are a match to TRBD1. CDR1 MDHEN and CDR2 SYDVKM come from the germline V gene. The CDR3 runs 15 residues. V lost 6 bases, J lost 4 bases, and 9 bases stayed unmatched. The CDR3 loop is CASSSGQGAGYGYTF. The CDR3 DNA reads as TGTGCCAGCAGCTCGGGACAGGGTGCGGGCTATGGCTACACCTTC.

The chain combines TRBV2 with TRBJ2-7; D is perhaps TRBD1 (5 bases). Trimming took 10 bases from V and 2 from J, leaving 18 bases between them. CDR1 and CDR2 (germline): SNHLY, FYNNEI. The CDR3 is 14 amino acids. CDR3 residues: CATTSGFPPYEQYF. For the CDR3, the DNA is TGTGCCACTACTTCAGGGTTCCCTCCCTACGAGCAGTACTTC.

This clone was recorded a few times. The DNA of the CDR3 is TGTGCCAGCAGAACTAGCGGCGGACAAGAGACCCAGTACTTC. Residues: CASRTSGGQETQYF. This sequence joins TRBV6-6 and TRBJ2-5; 8 bases line up with TRBD2. Germline CDR1 and CDR2: MNHNY and SVGAGI (reference sequence). The CDR3 covers 14 residues. Germline trimming cut 6 bases from V and 2 bases from J; bases unmatched to any gene: 5.

There are a few counts of this clone. The chain links TRBV7-6 to TRBJ2-2, with no clear D. This CDR3 region has 15 residues. V lost 2 bases, J lost 5 bases, and 12 bases lay in between. CDR1 SGHVS and CDR2 FNYEAQ come from the germline V gene. The DNA for the CDR3 is TGTGCCAGCAGCTTAACCGCAGGTTCAACCGGGGAGCTGTTTTTT. This sequence encodes CASSLTAGSTGELFF. Together with reference TRBV7-6 and TRBJ2-2, the CDR3 gives the full variable domain: GAGVSQSPRYKVTKRGQDVALRCDPISGHVSLYWYRQALGQGPEFLTYFNYEAQQDKSGLPNDRFSAERPEGSISTLTIQRTEQRDSAMYRCASSLTAGSTGELFFGEGSRLTVL.

This clone was found a few times. V usage is TRBV30 and J usage is TRBJ2-7; weak D call: TRBD1 (6 bases). Germline CDR1 reads GTSNPN; CDR2 reads SVGIG (reference sequence). V was shortened by 5 bases and J by 4 bases, with 18 bases between the two germline ends. The length of the CDR3 is 14 residues. The CDR3 bases are TGTGCCTGGGGGTCACCGGGACATTCTTACGAGCAGTACTTC. Its translation: CAWGSPGHSYEQYF.

There are a few counts of this clone. V gene TRBV9 combines with J gene TRBJ2-1, with 7 nucleotides matching TRBD1. V was clipped by 3 bases and J by 11 bases; unmatched bases: 2. The CDR3 is 11 amino acids. Germline lookup yields CDR1 SGDLS and CDR2 YYNGEE. The CDR3 DNA reads TGTGCCAGCAGCGAACAGGGGAAGCAGTTCTTC. It yields the protein CASSEQGKQFF.

V usage is TRBV9 and J usage is TRBJ2-5, with 8 bases that match TRBD1. V lost 4 bases to trimming and J lost 4 bases; unmatched junction nucleotides: 15. The CDR3 covers 17 residues. Germline assignment: CDR1 SGDLS and CDR2 YYNGEE. The CDR3 nucleotides are TGTGCCAGCAGCTCAAGATATGGGGAAGGGACAGGAGAGACCCAGTACTTC. It translates to CASSSRYGEGTGETQYF.

In its sample, this clone was seen a few times. The chain couples TRBV28 to TRBJ1-5; TRBD1 aligns across 8 bases. In germline, CDR1 is MDHEN, CDR2 SYDVKM. J lost 7 bases, V lost 6 bases, and 8 bases had no gene match. The CDR3 has 14 amino acids. The CDR3 DNA reads as TGTGCCAGCAGCCACGGACAGGGAAGGCAGCCCCAGCATTTT. It is translated as CASSHGQGRQPQHF.

This clone was found a few times. V gene TRBV9 combines with J gene TRBJ2-3; tentatively, D is TRBD2 (6 bases). Germline CDR1 SGDLS, CDR2 YYNGEE. Trimming left V 2 bases short and J 5 bases short, with 15 bases between. The CDR3 spans 15 residues. CDR3 loop: CASSVSGDNRDTQYF. In nucleotides, the CDR3 is TGTGCCAGCAGCGTCTCGGGAGATAACAGAGATACGCAGTATTTT.

A few counts support this clone. The V gene is TRBV4-3, the J gene TRBJ2-1; no firm D call. CDR1 and CDR2 from the germline V gene are LGHNA and YSLEER. V was pared by 3 bases and J by 7 bases, with 10 bases between. CDR3 size: 13 residues. CDR3 coding DNA: TGCGCCAGCAGCCATCAATTGCAGAATGAGCAGTTCTTC. This gives the protein CASSHQLQNEQFF.

This clone was seen a handful of times. This rearrangement joins TRBV28 to TRBJ2-7, with 10 bases fitting TRBD2. Germline V CDR1 and CDR2: MDHEN, SYDVKM. V was pared by 5 bases and J by 4 bases, with 14 bases of the junction left unmatched. The CDR3 is 17 residues long. In DNA form, the CDR3 reads TGTGCCAGCAGTGGGAGCGGGGGGGCTTCGCCACCATACGAGCAGTACTTC. This encodes CASSGSGGASPPYEQYF. Full variable domain (remainder filled in from reference TRBV28 and TRBJ2-7): DVKVTQSSRYLVKRTGEKVFLECVQDMDHENMFWYRQDPGLGLRLIYFSYDVKMKEKGDIPEGYSVSREKKERFSLILESASTNQTSMYLCASSGSGGASPPYEQYFGPGTRLTVT.

This clone has at least ten counts. The chain employs TRBV28 and TRBJ2-1; 11 nucleotides match TRBD2. J gave up 1 base and V 11 bases, and 1 base lay outside the gene matches. The CDR3 spans 13 residues. In germline, CDR1 is MDHEN, CDR2 SYDVKM. The CDR3 loop is CASSGGSYNEQFF. CDR3 DNA: TGTGCCTCTAGCGGGGGGTCCTACAATGAGCAGTTCTTC.

The J gene is TRBJ1-2, the V gene TRBV28; no firm D call. CDR1 is MDHEN, CDR2 SYDVKM, per germline. The V and J ends lost 5 bases and 2 bases respectively, with 9 bases between them. The CDR3 has 13 residues. Here the CDR3 reads CASSKSENYGYTF. The CDR3 coding sequence is TGTGCCAGCAGTAAGAGCGAGAACTATGGCTACACCTTC.

This clone was seen a few times. The J gene is TRBJ2-1, the V gene TRBV7-2, with 8 bases matching TRBD2. CDR1 is SGHTA, CDR2 FQGNSA, per germline. There are 15 residues in the CDR3. Unmatched junction bases numbered 5, after V lost 5 bases and J lost 2 bases. The chain's CDR3 is CASSEYGGAYNEQFF. The CDR3 nucleotides are TGTGCCAGCAGCGAATACGGGGGGGCCTACAATGAGCAGTTCTTC.

This clone was counted a few times. This chain connects TRBV18 to TRBJ2-7, with TRBD2 matching 12 bases. Germline CDR1 reads KGHSH; CDR2 reads LQKENI. This CDR3 contains 16 residues. V lost 1 base, J lost 3 bases, and 4 bases stayed unmatched. CDR3 amino acids: CASSPLGLAGNYEQYF. The CDR3 DNA follows: TGTGCCAGCTCACCACTCGGACTAGCGGGGAACTACGAGCAGTACTTC.

This clone has ten or more counts. This sequence joins TRBV7-2 and TRBJ1-1, with TRBD1 matching over 12 bases. This CDR3 comprises 17 residues. The junction had 9 bases not matched to a gene; V was cut back by 3 bases and J by 4 bases. The germline V gene encodes CDR1 SGHTA and CDR2 FQGNSA. CDR3 sequence: CASSFAGTGGMVTEAFF. The CDR3 nucleotides are TGTGCCAGCAGCTTCGCCGGGACAGGGGGCATGGTCACTGAAGCTTTCTTT.

There are a few counts of this clone. V and J are TRBV30 and TRBJ1-6, with TRBD1 matching over 8 bases. The CDR3 runs to 15 residues. V dropped 0 bases and J dropped 6; count of bases not matched to a gene: 4. Germline-derived CDR1 and CDR2 are GTSNPN and SVGIG (reference sequence). In nucleotides, the CDR3 is TGTGCCTGGAGTGTACGTACAGGGGGTAATTCACCCCTCCACTTT. It translates to CAWSVRTGGNSPLHF.

This clone occurred a few times. The junction does not match germline at one end; this may be a read error. This chain connects TRBV5-6 to TRBJ2-3, with TRBD2 identical over 9 bases. The CDR3 sequence is 18 residues long. Germline V gene data show CDR1 as SGHDT and CDR2 as YYEEEE. CDR3 coding DNA: TGTGCCAGCAGCCTGATATCGACTAGCGGTGGCTCTCGTGGCACGCGGTATTTT. Its translation: CASSLISTSGGSRGTRYF.

This clone was observed a few times. The chain carries TRBV9 and TRBJ2-1, with TRBD2 identical over 10 bases. Looked up from germline, CDR1 is SGDLS and CDR2 is YYNGEE. CDR3 length: 15 residues. The ends lost 1 base at V and 3 bases at J; junction bases unmatched: 1. The CDR3 sequence is CASSVRLAGYNEQFF. The CDR3 DNA follows: TGTGCCAGCAGCGTACGACTAGCGGGCTACAATGAGCAGTTCTTC.

V usage is TRBV18 and J usage is TRBJ1-1; D remains ambiguous. Germline-derived CDR1 and CDR2 are KGHSH and LQKENI. The length of the CDR3 is 15 residues. V lost 0 bases to trimming and J lost 5 bases, with 13 bases between them. CDR3: CASSPPPGWTTEAFF. The CDR3 nucleotides are TGTGCCAGCTCACCACCGCCGGGGTGGACGACTGAAGCTTTCTTT.

The chain carries TRBV14 and TRBJ2-5, with TRBD2 identical over 7 bases. CDR3 length: 15 amino acids. V lost 8 bases to trimming and J lost 4 bases; unmatched junction nucleotides: 13. Germline values: CDR1 SGHDN, CDR2 FVKESK. As DNA, the CDR3 is TGTGCCAGCGCAAGTTACAAGGGCGGGGGAGAGACCCAGTACTTC. As protein: CASASYKGGGETQYF.

The rearrangement uses TRBV19 and TRBJ2-3; maybe TRBD1 (6 bases). The germline V gene encodes CDR1 LNHDA and CDR2 SQIVND (reference sequence). Deletions cut 3 bases from V and 5 bases from J, with 12 bases between. The CDR3 covers 14 residues. The CDR3 coding sequence is TGTGCCAGTAGTATTGGGGGCCTTGAAGATACGCAGTATTTT. As protein: CASSIGGLEDTQYF.